The 14 T cell receptor beta chains given below trace back to one sample, sequenced in a study of blood T cell repertoires in COVID-19. TCRdb keeps only in-frame clones here, not all; method: immunoSEQ multiplex PCR. This table has about 59,000 clones, approximately 85% appearing once. Sequences were obtained from peripheral blood. These receptors were collected from a human donor in a cohort sampled during active COVID-19.

The rearrangement uses TRBV7-9 and TRBJ2-1; tentatively, D is TRBD2 (5 bases). The CDR3 runs 11 residues. The germline V gene has CDR1 SEHNR and CDR2 FQNEAQ (reference sequence). Trimming cost V 7 bases and J 9 bases, with 10 bases left between them. The CDR3 protein is CASTREGEQFF. For the CDR3, the DNA is TGTGCCAGCACAAGAGAGGGTGAGCAGTTCTTC. Variable domain in full (rest from reference TRBV7-9 and TRBJ2-1): DTGVSQNPRHKITKRGQNVTFRCDPISEHNRLYWYRQTLGQGPEFLTYFQNEAQLEKSRLLSDRFSAERPKGSFSTLEIQRTEQGDSAMYLCASTREGEQFFGPGTRLTVL.

The chain is built from TRBV7-9 and TRBJ1-2; possibly TRBD1 for D (5 bases). Germline V lookup: CDR1 SEHNR, CDR2 FQNEAQ (reference sequence). The CDR3 has 12 residues. V gave up 7 bases and J gave up 10 bases, with 16 bases separating them. CDR3: CASTPEEGTYTF. CDR3 nucleotide sequence: TGTGCCAGCACCCCAGAGGAGGGGACCTACACCTTC.

V is TRBV12-3 or TRBV12-4 and J is TRBJ2-1; D is perhaps TRBD1 (6 bases). The CDR3 sequence is 13 residues long. V was clipped by 3 bases and J by 8 bases, with 11 bases between them. The CDR3 coding sequence is TGTGCCAGCAGTTTTTACGGGACATATGAGCAGTTCTTC. Protein sequence: CASSFYGTYEQFF.

V usage is TRBV21-1 and J usage is TRBJ2-7; the table assigns TRBD1, which was not confirmed against the DNA. TRBV21-1 is a pseudogene segment. The CDR3 is 12 amino acids. CDR3 nucleotides: TGTGCCAGCAGGGGGCCTCTGTCCGAGCAGTACTTC. Protein: CASRGPLSEQYF.

The rearrangement joins TRBV27 to TRBJ2-1; possible D gene TRBD2, 5 bases. The CDR3 extends over 13 amino acids. V was cut by 3 bases and J by 4 bases, with 7 bases left in between. Looked up from germline, CDR1 is MNHEY and CDR2 is SMNVEV (reference sequence). CDR3 loop: CASSFGGYNEQFF. CDR3 in DNA: TGTGCCAGCAGTTTCGGCGGGTACAATGAGCAGTTCTTC.

V and J are TRBV6-5 and TRBJ2-7; D is undetermined. The V gene's germline CDR1 is MNHEY and CDR2 SVGAGI. V lost 6 bases, J lost 4 bases, and 4 bases lay in between. CDR3 length equals 10 residues. The CDR3 region is CASREYEQYF. For the CDR3, the DNA is TGTGCCAGCAGAGAGTACGAGCAGTACTTC.

The rearrangement uses TRBV11-3 and TRBJ2-3; 8 nucleotides agree with TRBD2. The CDR3 has 15 amino acids. The V segment lost 7 bases and the J segment 6 bases; nucleotides outside the gene matches: 12. Germline CDR1 and CDR2: SGHNT and YENEEA. The DNA of the CDR3 is TGTGCCAGCAAAGAAGGTGTAGCGGGGTCGGATACGCAGTATTTT. This translates into CASKEGVAGSDTQYF.

The chain recombines TRBV6-6 with TRBJ2-7; D is possibly TRBD1 (6 bases). The CDR3 contains 14 residues. Trimming took 6 bases from V and 1 from J, leaving 13 bases between them. CDR1 and CDR2 (germline): MNHNY, SVGAGI (reference sequence). The DNA of the CDR3 is TGTGCCAGCAGGCCGGGACACCCTTCCTACGAGCAGTACTTC. Protein sequence: CASRPGHPSYEQYF.

The chain combines TRBV18 with TRBJ1-2; D unclear. The CDR3 has 13 residues. Germline V gives CDR1 KGHSH, CDR2 LQKENI. The V end lost 3 bases, the J end lost 2 bases, and 7 bases lay between the germline ends. This CDR3 is CASSPEKNYGYTF. DNA of the CDR3: TGTGCCAGCTCACCCGAGAAAAACTATGGCTACACCTTC.

To note about this clone: The identical CDR3 is also encoded by other nucleotide sequences in the sample. The V gene is TRBV5-1, the J gene TRBJ2-7, with 10 bases lining up with TRBD1. V was pared by 0 bases and J by 2 bases, with 2 bases of the junction left unmatched. Germline V gene sequence: CDR1 SGHRS, CDR2 YFSETQ. CDR3 length equals 15 residues. CDR3: CASSLGGTGAYEQYF. CDR3 nucleotide sequence: TGCGCCAGCAGCTTGGGTGGGACAGGGGCCTACGAGCAGTACTTC.

This chain uses TRBV19 with TRBJ1-4; D gene uncertain. The length of the CDR3 is 14 residues. V was pared by 3 bases and J by 0 bases, with 5 bases between. Germline V CDR1 and CDR2: LNHDA, SQIVND (reference sequence). The CDR3 here is CASSITATNEKLFF. The CDR3 DNA sequence: TGTGCCAGTAGTATTACAGCAACTAATGAAAAACTGTTTTTT.

The chain's CDR3 is CASSPDSNQPQHF. Here the CDR3 DNA reads TGTGCCAGCAGCCCAGACTCGAATCAGCCCCAGCATTTT. V is TRBV7-2 and J is TRBJ1-5; D gene ambiguous. Germline CDR1 is SGHTA and CDR2 is FQGNSA. The CDR3 runs 13 residues. V was trimmed by 5 bases and J by 4 bases, leaving 9 bases between them. The complete variable domain, with remaining parts taken from reference TRBV7-2 and TRBJ1-5, reads GAGVSQSPSNKVTEKGKDVELRCDPISGHTALYWYRQSLGQGLEFLIYFQGNSAPDKSGLPSDRFSAERTGGSVSTLTIQRTQQEDSAVYLCASSPDSNQPQHFGDGTRLSIL.

V and J are TRBV20-1 and TRBJ2-1; 10 bases align to TRBD2. The ends lost 3 bases at V and 7 bases at J; junction bases unmatched: 3. Looked up from germline, CDR1 is DFQATT and CDR2 is SNEGSKA (reference sequence). The CDR3 contains 13 residues. The CDR3 DNA reads TGCAGTGCTAGTTCTAGCGGGGGTAATGAGCAGTTCTTC. It translates to CSASSSGGNEQFF.

The J gene is TRBJ2-2, the V gene TRBV9; 7 positions agree with TRBD2. The V gene end was trimmed by 4 bases and the J gene end by 0 bases; junction bases not matched to a gene: 6. Germline CDR1 SGDLS, CDR2 YYNGEE. CDR3 length: 16 amino acids. CDR3 residues: CASSPRLASNTGELFF. CDR3 bases: TGTGCCAGCAGCCCACGACTAGCCTCGAACACCGGGGAGCTGTTTTTT. Full variable domain (outside the CDR3, taken from reference TRBV9 and TRBJ2-2): DSGVTQTPKHLITATGQRVTLRCSPRSGDLSVYWYQQSLDQGLQFLIQYYNGEERAKGNILERFSAQQFPDLHSELNLSSLELGDSALYFCASSPRLASNTGELFFGEGSRLTVL.